One sample yielded the 8 T cell receptor beta chains listed below, sequenced in a study of cytomegalovirus exposure and HLA in healthy donors. Use of 60 Vbeta and 13 Jbeta primers characterized the PCR. Generated by immunoSEQ multiplex PCR, the TCRdb table keeps only in-frame clones and is missing some. Of approximately 120,000 clones listed, approximately 70% are singletons. Specimen: PBMCs. The receptors were sampled from an older woman in good health and CMV-seropositive.

This clone turned up a few times. This sequence joins TRBV7-8 and TRBJ1-1; D possibly corresponds to TRBD1 (6 bases). The V and J ends lost 6 bases and 8 bases respectively, with 19 bases between them. This CDR3 has 14 amino acids. Germline V CDR1 and CDR2: SGHVS, FQNEAQ. CDR3 nucleotide sequence: TGTGCCAGCAGTGGGGTTGGCAGGGGCTCCGAAGCTTTCTTT. Its translation is CASSGVGRGSEAFF.

The chain combines TRBV4-2 with TRBJ1-4, with 7 positions matching TRBD1. CDR3 length equals 14 residues. Trimming at V came to 5 bases and at J to 5 bases, leaving 5 bases not matched to a gene. The germline V gene encodes CDR1 LGHNA and CDR2 YNFKEQ. CDR3 coding DNA: TGTGCCAGCAGCATAGAACAGGGGAATGAAAAACTGTTTTTT. As protein: CASSIEQGNEKLFF.

The chain recombines TRBV2 with TRBJ1-2; 8 nucleotides align to TRBD1. This CDR3 comprises 12 residues. The V gene end was trimmed by 6 bases and the J gene end by 7 bases; junction bases not matched to a gene: 4. Germline V gene lookup returns CDR1 SNHLY and CDR2 FYNNEI. In nucleotides, the CDR3 is TGTGCCAGCAGACGGACAGGGAGTGGCTACACCTTC. This translates into CASRRTGSGYTF.

This sequence joins TRBV4-2 and TRBJ1-2, with D possibly TRBD1 on 6 matching bases. The CDR3 is 17 residues long. Trimming pared 2 bases from V and 3 bases from J, leaving 19 bases between. Germline lookup yields CDR1 LGHNA and CDR2 YNFKEQ. CDR3 loop: CASSQTQFRGEDYGYTF. CDR3 sequence (DNA): TGTGCCAGCAGCCAAACACAATTCAGGGGAGAGGACTATGGCTACACCTTC.

The chain couples TRBV29-1 to TRBJ1-5; no reliable D call. Germline V gives CDR1 SQVTM, CDR2 ANQGSEA. Trimming removed 3 bases at V and 1 base at J, with 13 bases between. The CDR3 contains 15 residues. CDR3 protein: CSVEELRRSNQPQHF. DNA of the CDR3: TGCAGCGTTGAGGAGCTTAGGCGCAGCAATCAGCCCCAGCATTTT.

The sample holds a few counts of this clone. This rearrangement joins TRBV2 to TRBJ2-5, with TRBD2 matching over 14 bases. CDR1 SNHLY and CDR2 FYNNEI come from the germline V gene. The CDR3 runs to 16 residues. The V gene end was trimmed by 7 bases and the J gene end by 3 bases; junction bases not matched to a gene: 7. CDR3 DNA: TGTGCCAGCACCCTATCGGGACTAGCGGGGGAAGAGACCCAGTACTTC. Translating gives CASTLSGLAGEETQYF.

There are a few counts of this clone. This chain links TRBV12-2 with TRBJ1-4; TRBD1, the table's D call, lacks a check against the DNA. TRBV12-2 is a listed pseudogene. This CDR3 is built from 15 residues. The CDR3 reads CASRLDRRANEKLFF. DNA of the CDR3: TGTGCAAGTCGCTTAGACAGGAGAGCTAATGAAAAACTGTTTTTT.

J is TRBJ2-5 and V is TRBV6-5, with D possibly being TRBD1 (6 bases). The CDR3 totals 16 residues. The V gene's germline CDR1 is MNHEY and CDR2 SVGAGI. V was cut by 0 bases and J by 5 bases, with 16 bases left in between. CDR3 bases: TGTGCCAGCAGTTACTCGTTGGGGGCCCCGGGGGAGACCCAGTACTTC. It translates to CASSYSLGAPGETQYF.